This T cell receptor beta chain was obtained from a study of persistence of HIV-infected CD4 T cells. This nonspecific control used anti-CD3/anti-CD28 bead stimulation of CD4+ T cells. Sorting selected CD4+ T cells upregulating both CD40 ligand and CD69. V was trimmed by 3 bases and J by 6 bases, leaving 8 bases between them. CDR3 length: 12 residues. Germline V gives CDR1 KGHSH, CDR2 LQKENI. The immunoSEQ assay was version 4, run in survey mode. The method was immunoSEQ multiplex PCR; TCRdb's version includes in-frame clones alone and lacks a portion of them. The sample shows under 55,000 clones, about 87% of them seen only once. A word on this clone: Antigen unknown.

V usage is TRBV18 and J usage is TRBJ1-1; tentative D call: TRBD1 (6 bases). This sequence originates from an adult woman with HIV who was CMV-seropositive. The sample consisted of CD4+ T cells sorted from PBMCs after roughly 18-hour stimulation, taken from a patient who received antiretroviral therapy. The CDR3 reads CASSPGGAEAFF. The CDR3 region has the DNA TGTGCCAGCTCACCGGGGGGCGCTGAAGCTTTCTTT. Supplemented by reference TRBV18 and TRBJ1-1, the full variable domain reads NAGVMQNPRHLVRRRGQEARLRCSPMKGHSHVYWYRQLPEEGLKFMVYLQKENIIDESGMPKERFSAEFPKEGPSILRIQQVVRGDSAAYFCASSPGGAEAFFGQGTRLTVV.